One and the same sample provided the 20 T cell receptor delta chains below, sequenced in a study of delta chains in infants with herpesvirus infections (dated by TCRdb to the early 2020s). Libraries were built with RT-PCR. Data came from an Illumina MiSeq. To generate TCR cDNA, RNA from PBMC was reverse transcribed using SuperScript II together with primers specific for the gamma chain and the delta chain. Public reads were reanalyzed in TCRdb with CATT, and rows carrying the same DNA were merged afterwards. In this sample the table shows about 1,100 delta-chain clones, under 35% of which occur a single time. 18% of the sample is held by the ten biggest clonotypes. Material: peripheral blood, obtained at time point 3 of longitudinal follow-up. The receptors stem from a human donor who was a Ugandan infant, either HIV-exposed or HIV-unexposed (not recorded which).

This sequence joins TRDV1 and TRDJ1, with 13 bases lining up with TRDD3. CDR3 size: 20 residues. Germline V lookup: CDR1 TSWWSYY, CDR2 QGS. Trimming took 3 bases from V and 2 from J; bases not matched to a gene: 15. The CDR3 is CALGDLRPTYWGIRTDKLIF. DNA of the CDR3: TGTGCTCTTGGGGACCTACGACCAACCTACTGGGGGATACGGACCGATAAACTCATCTTT.

The genes are TRDV2 and TRDJ3, with 13 bases identical to TRDD3. The trim removed 0 bases at V and 1 base at J, leaving 14 bases unmatched. CDR1 GEAIGNYY and CDR2 EKD come from the germline V gene. The CDR3 sequence is 23 residues long. CDR3 loop: CACDTVKTGGYAPLSWDTRQMFF. For the CDR3, the DNA is TGTGCCTGTGACACCGTCAAGACTGGGGGATACGCTCCTCTTTCCTGGGACACCCGACAGATGTTTTTC.

This clone is large. The chain carries TRDV2 and TRDJ1; 12 bases fit TRDD3. The CDR3 spans 15 residues. V lost 3 bases to trimming and J lost 4 bases; unmatched junction nucleotides: 5. In germline, CDR1 is GEAIGNYY, CDR2 EKD. The CDR3, as DNA: TGTGCCTGTGACTCTCTGGGGGATACGGTCGATAAACTCATCTTT. Amino acid sequence: CACDSLGDTVDKLIF.

V is TRDV2 and J is TRDJ1; D possibly corresponds to TRDD3 (6 bases). Trimming removed 0 bases from V and 0 bases from J, with 16 bases in between. The CDR3 length is 17 residues. Germline V gene data show CDR1 as GEAIGNYY and CDR2 as EKD. The CDR3 is CACDTAFGGKYTDKLIF. CDR3 in DNA: TGTGCCTGTGACACCGCCTTCGGGGGGAAGTACACCGATAAACTCATCTTT.

Details on this clone: A much larger clone differs by one base, so this may be a read error. The same CDR3 can be traced to other DNA sequences in this sample. This chain connects TRDV2 to TRDJ3; 10 nucleotides align to TRDD3. This CDR3 region has 19 residues. The germline CDR1 and CDR2 sequences are GEAIGNYY and EKD. CDR3 sequence (DNA): TGTGCTTGTGACACCTCAGGGGGATACGCGACCTGGGACACCCGACAGATGTTTTTC. It is translated as CACDTSGGYATWDTRQMFF.

Judged by abundance, this clone is medium-sized. CDR3 in DNA: TGTGCTCTTGGGGAACATGGGTACACCGATAAACTCATCTTT. Protein product: CALGEHGYTDKLIF. The rearrangement links TRDV1 to TRDJ1; D not certain. Trimming left V 1 base short and J 0 bases short, with 6 bases between. The CDR3 runs to 14 residues. Per germline, CDR1 TSWWSYY and CDR2 QGS.

As concerns this clone: This sequence may be a read error, since a much larger clone differs from it by one base. Within the sample, other DNA sequences also encode this same CDR3. V is TRDV1 and J is TRDJ1; 8 bases match TRDD3. Germline V gives CDR1 TSWWSYY, CDR2 QGS. The CDR3 loop spans 17 amino acids. V shed 5 bases and J 7 bases; nucleotides not matched to a gene: 18. CDR3 region: CALGTPRGHPGGPKLIF. The CDR3 nucleotides are TGTGCTCTTGGGACACCCCGGGGACATCCTGGGGGACCTAAACTCATCTTT.

This clone was counted a few times. The V call is TRAV38-2/DV8, the J call TRDJ1, with a weak D call TRDD3 (6 bases). Germline-derived CDR1 and CDR2 are TSESDYY and QEAYKQQN. The CDR3 runs 16 residues. V shed 9 bases and J shed 3 bases, with 24 bases lying between them. The CDR3 DNA is TGTGCTTCTCCCAGGCCCGTCGAATGGGGGGCCGATAAACTCATCTTT. Translation gives CASPRPVEWGADKLIF.

With regard to this clone: With only one base between it and a far larger clone, this is likely a read error. This sequence joins TRDV1 and TRDJ1; 10 bases map to TRDD3. Per the germline V gene, CDR1 is TSWWSYY and CDR2 is QGS. There are 19 residues in the CDR3. This chain's CDR3 is CALGVGYFEGDTGTGKLIF. The CDR3 DNA reads TGTGCTCTTGGGGTCGGGTACTTTGAGGGGGATACGGGCACCGGTAAACTCATCTTT.

As to this clone: This clone may be a read error of a much larger clone one base away. The rearrangement uses TRDV2 and TRDJ1, with D possibly being TRDD3 (5 bases). The CDR3 runs to 16 residues. Trimming stripped 6 bases from V and 2 bases from J, with 21 bases between. Germline CDR1 is GEAIGNYY and CDR2 is EKD. CDR3 residues: CACHGVGGDKTDKLIF. The DNA of the CDR3 is TGTGCCTGTCACGGAGTGGGTGGGGACAAAACCGATAAACTCATCTTT.

This clone is judged medium-sized. This chain connects TRDV1 to TRDJ1; perhaps TRDD3 as D (5 bases). CDR3 length equals 21 residues. Germline V CDR1 and CDR2: TSWWSYY, QGS. Trimming left V 1 base short and J 1 base short, with 28 bases between. CDR3 coding DNA: TGTGCTCTTGGGGAACCGATTCCAGAGTACTGGAAGGGAGTAGGCACCGATAAACTCATCTTT. Protein sequence: CALGEPIPEYWKGVGTDKLIF.

J is TRDJ1 and V is TRDV1, with 10 bases aligning to TRDD3. V lost 4 bases, J lost 10 bases, and 24 bases stayed unmatched. CDR1 and CDR2 from the germline V gene are TSWWSYY and QGS. The CDR3 is 19 amino acids. The CDR3 sequence is CALGALPPYSYWGISRLIF. Here the CDR3 DNA reads TGTGCTCTTGGGGCCCTTCCCCCCTACTCGTACTGGGGGATCAGCAGACTCATCTTT.

By frequency in the sample, this clone is large (0.1 to 1%). The chain joins TRDV1 to TRDJ1, with 10 nucleotides matching TRDD3. Unmatched junction bases numbered 26, after V lost 1 base and J lost 0 bases. The CDR3 has 24 amino acids. From germline, CDR1 is TSWWSYY and CDR2 QGS. CDR3 nucleotides: TGTGCTCTTGGGGAACCCCATCCCCCCCCTTCCCCGTACTGGGGGATTTCGTACACCGATAAACTCATCTTT. Translation: CALGEPHPPPSPYWGISYTDKLIF.

Notes on this clone: It differs at one base from a far larger clone, so likely a read error. The chain joins TRDV1 to TRDJ1; D possibly corresponds to TRDD3 (6 bases). The CDR3 length is 20 residues. The germline V gene encodes CDR1 TSWWSYY and CDR2 QGS. The V gene lost 4 bases and the J gene lost 0 bases, with 27 bases spanning the gap. The CDR3: CALGGHGRGTLHMYTDKLIF. The CDR3 DNA is TGTGCTCTTGGGGGGCACGGTAGGGGGACCCTACACATGTACACCGATAAACTCATCTTT.

This clone is medium-sized in the sample. The chain is built from TRDV1 and TRDJ1; 7 bases align to TRDD2. The CDR3 is 18 residues long. Trimming removed 4 bases from V and 0 bases from J; junction bases left unmatched: 14. Germline lookup yields CDR1 TSWWSYY and CDR2 QGS. The CDR3 bases are TGTGCTCTTGGGGGCTTCCCTTCCTTATTAACCTACACCGATAAACTCATCTTT. Its translation: CALGGFPSLLTYTDKLIF.

This clone has a handful of counts. J is TRDJ1 and V is TRDV3; TRDD3 agrees at 10 bases. The CDR3 contains 17 residues. In germline, CDR1 is TVYSNPD, CDR2 GDNSRS (reference sequence). The V gene end was trimmed by 2 bases and the J gene end by 2 bases; junction bases not matched to a gene: 14. The CDR3 spells CAFPSGYWGMTTDKLIF. The CDR3 DNA reads as TGTGCCTTTCCGTCTGGGTACTGGGGGATGACGACCGATAAACTCATCTTT.

Turning to this clone: This sequence may be a read error, since a much larger clone differs from it by one base. The same CDR3 can be traced to other DNA sequences in this sample. V and J are TRDV1 and TRDJ1, with D perhaps given as TRDD2 or TRDD3 (9 bases each). Germline CDR1 reads TSWWSYY; CDR2 reads QGS. The CDR3 is 25 amino acids. Trimming left V 1 base short and J 0 bases short, with 39 bases between. CDR3 amino acids: CALGEPPFLLWSLGDSDSYTDKLIF. DNA of the CDR3: TGTGCTCTTGGGGAACCCCCCTTCCTACTTTGGTCGCTGGGGGATTCCGACTCGTACACCGATAAACTCATCTTT.

The chain is built from TRDV2 and TRDJ1; 9 bases match TRDD3. The CDR3 is 22 residues long. Trimming cost V 3 bases and J 0 bases; bases outside gene matches: 25. Germline assignment: CDR1 GEAIGNYY and CDR2 EKD. CDR3 in amino acids: CACDPRKPSPLLGDQDTDKLIF. Here the CDR3 DNA reads TGTGCCTGTGACCCCCGAAAGCCTTCTCCTCTACTGGGGGACCAGGACACCGATAAACTCATCTTT.

By frequency in the sample, this clone is medium-sized (0.01 to 0.1%). The rearrangement links TRAV36/DV7 to TRDJ1, with D perhaps TRDD3 (9 bases). Germline values: CDR1 VTNFRS, CDR2 LTSSGIE (reference sequence). The CDR3 has 20 amino acids. Trimming took 3 bases from V and 0 from J, leaving 30 bases between them. The DNA of the CDR3 is TGTGCTGTGGGCTTCCTACAGATGGGGGATAAGATGGGGTACACCGATAAACTCATCTTT. Amino acid sequence: CAVGFLQMGDKMGYTDKLIF.

About this clone itself: Only one base separates this from a far larger clonotype, so it likely reflects a read error. The chain couples TRDV1 to TRDJ1; 8 nucleotides line up with TRDD3. Looked up from germline, CDR1 is TSWWSYY and CDR2 is QGS. With 6 bases clipped from V and 2 bases from J, the junction kept 8 bases outside the gene matches. This CDR3 is 15 amino acids long. The CDR3 here is CALGHTGGITDKLIF. The CDR3 coding sequence is TGTGCTCTTGGACACACCGGGGGGATAACCGATAAACTCATCTTT.